This TCR beta chain came from a study of blood T cells in healthy people across ages. Points on this clonotype: Its antigen is not known.

Trimming stripped 4 bases from V and 10 bases from J, with 13 bases between. Per germline, CDR1 LGHDT and CDR2 YNNKEL (reference sequence). The CDR3 is made up of 13 amino acids. Primed by a sample-barcoded 5' primer and a J-beta primer mix, a second PCR proceeded for 7 to 11 cycles. TCRdb redid the calling of the 5' RACE reads with MiXCR, one entry per CDR3 protein. Among 1 million to 1.2 million distinct CDR3 sequences listed, more than 30% were seen once. The study's findings and limits: From one million sequenced T cells, diversity estimates were lower bounds.

This clonotype originated in a young man in good health. This chain joins TRBV3-1 and TRBJ1-4; no definite D call. Sequencing was done on a sample of blood. The CDR3 DNA reads as TGTGCCAGCAGCCCGACCCGGGAAGGAAAACTGTTTTTT. Translating gives CASSPTREGKLFF.